This T cell receptor (beta chain) was retrieved from a study of CD8+ T cells in alopecia areata. As for the study in general: Twice daily, treated patients received 5 to 10 mg of oral tofacitinib. Study observations and caveats: In scalp and blood, many expanded lesional clones persisted during tofacitinib. Tofacitinib significantly decreased scalp clonality and expanded CD8+ clones among top 100.

Treatment denoted: oral pan-JAK inhibitor, 5-10 mg twice daily. Alopecia areata patients provided lesional scalp punch biopsies and peripheral blood. Sequencing relied on a cDNA template that was reverse transcribed from extracted RNA. TCRdb's table, derived via immunoSEQ multiplex PCR, lists solely in-frame clones and lacks some. The sample contains about 150,000 clones, about two thirds of which appear only once. A note on this clone: Antigen specificity is unknown.

CDR1 is SQVTM and CDR2 is ANQGSEA in the germline V gene. The CDR3 extends over 13 amino acids. V was trimmed by 4 bases and J by 0 bases, leaving 9 bases between them. The input for sequencing was CD4+ T cells sorted from blood, taken at week 4, from a patient treated with tofacitinib. The source of this sequence is a human donor with alopecia areata. This rearrangement joins TRBV29-1 to TRBJ1-1; D remains ambiguous. Written as DNA, the CDR3 is TGCAGCGTTGGAGCCGCCATGAACACTGAAGCTTTCTTT. It yields the protein CSVGAAMNTEAFF.